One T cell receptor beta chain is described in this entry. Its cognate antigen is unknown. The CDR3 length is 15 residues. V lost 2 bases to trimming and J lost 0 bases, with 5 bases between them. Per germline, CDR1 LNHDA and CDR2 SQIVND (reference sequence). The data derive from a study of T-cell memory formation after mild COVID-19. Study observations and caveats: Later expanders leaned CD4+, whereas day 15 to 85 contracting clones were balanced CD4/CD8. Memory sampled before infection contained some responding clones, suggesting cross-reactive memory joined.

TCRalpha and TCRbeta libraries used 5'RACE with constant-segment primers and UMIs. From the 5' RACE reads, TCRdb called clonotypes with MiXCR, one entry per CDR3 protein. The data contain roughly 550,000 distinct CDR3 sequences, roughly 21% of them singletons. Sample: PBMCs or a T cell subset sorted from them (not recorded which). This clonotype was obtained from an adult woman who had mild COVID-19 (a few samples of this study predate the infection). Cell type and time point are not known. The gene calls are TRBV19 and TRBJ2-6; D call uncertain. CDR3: CASSISSSGANVLTF. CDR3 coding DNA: TGTGCCAGTAGTATAAGTAGCTCTGGGGCCAACGTCCTGACTTTC.